One sample yielded the 6 T cell receptor beta chains listed below, sequenced in a study of blood T cells in healthy people across ages. Next came a second PCR, run for about 6 to 12 cycles, which used a sample-barcoded 5' primer along with a J-beta primer mix. TCRdb reprocessed the 5' RACE reads via MiXCR and lists one record per CDR3 protein. This sample has 850,000 to 1,000,000 distinct CDR3 sequences, with 40% to 60% found just once. Material for sequencing was blood. The receptors were sampled from a man aged 30 to 39 in good health.

This rearrangement joins TRBV28 to TRBJ1-2; D uncertain. The CDR3 totals 13 residues. Between the trimmed V and J ends, which lost 6 bases and 5 bases, there was a span of 13 bases. Looked up from germline, CDR1 is MDHEN and CDR2 is SYDVKM. The CDR3 sequence is CASSGLRSYGYTF. The CDR3 nucleotides are TGTGCCAGCAGCGGACTTAGGTCTTATGGCTACACCTTC.

The chain recombines TRBV24-1 with TRBJ2-5; D is unclear. TRBJ2-7 matches the DNA end more closely, so the J call is doubtful. The CDR3 covers 14 residues. Looked up from germline, CDR1 is KGHDR and CDR2 is SFDVKD. The DNA of the CDR3 is TGTGCCACCAGTGACCACAGCATTACCTACGAGCAGTACTTC. Protein: CATSDHSITYEQYF.

The chain uses TRBV6-5 and TRBJ2-3; D uncertain. V lost 4 bases and J lost 0, with 14 bases in between. This CDR3 is 16 amino acids long. CDR1 and CDR2 (germline): MNHEY, SVGAGI. CDR3 bases: TGTGCCAGCAGTTCTAGACGGGTTGCTAGCACAGATACGCAGTATTTT. As protein: CASSSRRVASTDTQYF.

The chain recombines TRBV24-1 with TRBJ1-2; D is uncertain. V dropped 5 bases and J dropped 7 bases, with 13 bases sitting between them. The CDR3 contains 13 residues. CDR1 and CDR2 from the germline V gene are KGHDR and SFDVKD. This chain's CDR3 is CATSGATVAGYTF. The CDR3 nucleotides read TGTGCCACCAGTGGCGCCACAGTGGCTGGCTACACCTTC.

The chain employs TRBV9 and TRBJ2-7, with 10 bases that match TRBD2. CDR1 is SGDLS and CDR2 is YYNGEE in the germline V gene. Unmatched junction bases numbered 4, after V lost 0 bases and J lost 4 bases. The CDR3 length is 15 residues. The CDR3 loop reads CASSVDTSGVYEQYF. The CDR3 DNA is TGTGCCAGCAGCGTAGATACTAGCGGGGTATACGAGCAGTACTTC.

A few counts support this clonotype. The chain is built from TRBV4-1 and TRBJ2-1; 9 bases match TRBD2. Germline loops: CDR1 MGHRA, CDR2 YSYEKL. The junction had 7 bases not matched to a gene; V was cut back by 0 bases and J by 7 bases. The CDR3 runs 16 residues. DNA for the CDR3: TGCGCCAGCAGCCAAGATCTGACTAGCGGTTGGAATGAGCAGTTCTTC. Translation gives CASSQDLTSGWNEQFF.